The 10 T cell receptor beta chains below come from one sample, sequenced in a study of cytomegalovirus exposure and HLA in healthy donors. The PCR ran on 60 Vbeta and 13 Jbeta primers. Data came from immunoSEQ multiplex PCR; TCRdb stores just in-frame clones and leaves some out. Among approximately 190,000 clones listed, 78% were seen once. Source material: PBMCs. The source is a woman in her 30s in good health and CMV-seropositive.

The CDR3 sequence: CASSQDSVYTEAFF. The CDR3 DNA reads as TGCGCCAGCAGCCAAGATTCGGTTTACACTGAAGCTTTCTTT. This chain joins TRBV4-3 and TRBJ1-1; D remains ambiguous. The CDR3 covers 14 residues. Trimming stripped 0 bases from V and 3 bases from J, with 8 bases between. Germline CDR1 and CDR2: LGHNA and YSLEER.

The chain employs TRBV5-1 and TRBJ1-1; D is possibly TRBD1 (5 bases). CDR1 is SGHRS and CDR2 is YFSETQ in the germline V gene. This CDR3 contains 18 residues. The V gene lost 0 bases and the J gene lost 0 bases, with 18 bases spanning the gap. DNA for the CDR3: TGCGCCAGCAGCTTGGCCCCAGGGCCCTTTCTCATGAACACTGAAGCTTTCTTT. Translation: CASSLAPGPFLMNTEAFF.

Notes on this clone: Other nucleotide sequences from this sample produce the same CDR3. The chain uses TRBV5-6 and TRBJ1-1; D uncertain. This CDR3 contains 11 residues. Trimming pared 0 bases from V and 8 bases from J, leaving 5 bases between. Germline V gives CDR1 SGHDT, CDR2 YYEEEE. This CDR3 reads CASSLGPEAFF. CDR3 in DNA: TGTGCCAGCAGCTTGGGTCCAGAAGCTTTCTTT.

The chain carries TRBV13 and TRBJ2-1; D might be TRBD2 (7 bases). Between the trimmed V and J ends, which lost 2 bases and 7 bases, there was a span of 15 bases. CDR1 is PRHDT and CDR2 is FYEKMQ in the germline V gene (reference sequence). This CDR3 is built from 15 residues. In DNA, the CDR3 is TGTGCCAGCAGCTTACGCGCAGGGAGGGGGAATGAGCAGTTCTTC. Its protein is CASSLRAGRGNEQFF.

The chain employs TRBV19 and TRBJ2-5; 7 bases match TRBD1. The germline V gene has CDR1 LNHDA and CDR2 SQIVND (reference sequence). Trimming took 5 bases from V and 1 from J; bases not matched to a gene: 1. This CDR3 comprises 13 residues. The CDR3 DNA is TGTGCCAGTAGTGACAGGGCCCAAGAGACCCAGTACTTC. This gives the protein CASSDRAQETQYF.

In its sample, this clone was seen once. The V gene is TRBV6-5, the J gene TRBJ1-2, with a possible D match to TRBD1 (5 bases). V lost 4 bases, J lost 0 bases, and 12 bases lay in between. Germline assignment: CDR1 MNHEY and CDR2 SVGAGI. The CDR3 sequence is 15 residues long. The chain's CDR3 is CASSSQGGANYGYTF. The CDR3 bases are TGTGCCAGCAGTTCTCAGGGTGGAGCTAACTATGGCTACACCTTC.

The CDR3 sequence: CASSSHLQETQYF. The CDR3 coding sequence is TGTGCCAGCAGCTCACATTTACAAGAGACCCAGTACTTC. V gene TRBV5-6 combines with J gene TRBJ2-5, with unresolved D. Germline CDR1 SGHDT, CDR2 YYEEEE. Trimming removed 3 bases from V and 2 bases from J, with 8 bases in between. The CDR3 totals 13 residues. Variable domain in full (rest from reference TRBV5-6 and TRBJ2-5): DAGVTQSPTHLIKTRGQQVTLRCSPKSGHDTVSWYQQALGQGPQFIFQYYEEEERQRGNFPDRFSGHQFPNYSSELNVNALLLGDSALYLCASSSHLQETQYFGPGTRLLVL.

V usage is TRBV4-2 and J usage is TRBJ2-3, with TRBD2 identical over 7 bases. Germline lookup yields CDR1 LGHNA and CDR2 YNFKEQ. Losses at the gene ends were 2 bases for V and 1 base for J; bases not matched to a gene: 3. This CDR3 has 15 residues. This CDR3 reads CASSQIAGGTDTQYF. CDR3 in DNA: TGTGCCAGCAGCCAAATAGCGGGCGGCACAGATACGCAGTATTTT.

The chain carries TRBV27 and TRBJ2-7; the match to TRBD2 covers 8 bases. The CDR3 contains 15 residues. The ends lost 2 bases at V and 5 bases at J; junction bases unmatched: 8. Germline CDR1 and CDR2: MNHEY and SMNVEV (reference sequence). The CDR3 sequence is CASSLRRAGGHEQYF. CDR3 nucleotide sequence: TGTGCCAGCAGTTTAAGGAGGGCGGGGGGACACGAGCAGTACTTC.

The chain carries TRBV10-3 and TRBJ2-7; possibly TRBD1 for D (6 bases). Per the germline V gene, CDR1 is ENHRY and CDR2 is SYGVKD. The CDR3 consists of 17 residues. Between the trimmed V and J ends, which lost 2 bases and 2 bases, there was a span of 19 bases. CDR3 sequence: CAISEATGQGRPYEQYF. The CDR3 coding sequence is TGTGCCATCAGTGAGGCGACGGGACAAGGGAGACCCTACGAGCAGTACTTC.